The sequence of this T cell receptor beta chain was determined in a study of graft-versus-host responses after intestinal transplantation. Overall study: Multivisceral, liver-intestinal, or isolated intestinal transplants were performed in recipients. Every recipient had anti-thymocyte globulin induction and approximately 3 years of tacrolimus plus steroids. Notes on the study in general: GvH clones turned up in recipient marrow; some had shown up first in ileum or blood. After transplant, early declines in HvG clones were associated with peak levels of circulating GvH clones.

CDR1 is LNHDA, CDR2 SQIVND, per germline (reference sequence). The CDR3 spans 15 residues. The J segment lost 5 bases and the V segment lost 3 bases, leaving 7 bases of the junction unmatched. Clones were sequenced by immunoSEQ multiplex PCR, and TCRdb holds only the in-frame ones, with some missing. This table holds over 85,000 clones, about 94% found once. Notes on this clone: No antigen is known for it.

The receptor was derived from a human donor who was the organ donor for an intestinal transplant. This chain joins TRBV19 and TRBJ2-5; 9 bases map to TRBD2. This specimen was unstimulated CD4+ T cells sorted from spleen or lymph node cells, taken before transplant. The CDR3 region has the DNA TGTGCCAGTAGTATGCGGGCTAGCGGGGAGGAGACCCAGTACTTC. Its translation: CASSMRASGEETQYF.